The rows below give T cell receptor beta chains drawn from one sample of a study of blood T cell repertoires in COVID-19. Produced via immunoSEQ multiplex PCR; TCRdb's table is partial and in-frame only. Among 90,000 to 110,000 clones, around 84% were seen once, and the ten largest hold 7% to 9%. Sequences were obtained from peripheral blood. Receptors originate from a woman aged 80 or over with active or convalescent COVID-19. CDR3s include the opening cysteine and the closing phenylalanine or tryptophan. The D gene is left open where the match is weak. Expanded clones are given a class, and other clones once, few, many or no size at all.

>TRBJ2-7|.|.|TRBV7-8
CASSSATGGIYEQYF
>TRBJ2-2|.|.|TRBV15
CATSPSGRMGLFF
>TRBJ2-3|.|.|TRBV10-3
CAISESTRATDTQYF
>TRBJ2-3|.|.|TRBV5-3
CARRRTRTEDFPDTQYF
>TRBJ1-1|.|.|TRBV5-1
CASSRGQTNTEAFF
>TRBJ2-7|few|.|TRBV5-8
CASSFQGITGEQYF
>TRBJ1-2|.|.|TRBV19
CASSQGKFSGYTF
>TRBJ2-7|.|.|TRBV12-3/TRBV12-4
CASKPGLFYEQYF
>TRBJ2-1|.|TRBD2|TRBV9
CASSPGTTGYNEQFF
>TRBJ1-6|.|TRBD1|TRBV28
CASRKTGGGSPLHF
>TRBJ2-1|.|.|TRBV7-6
CASSLAVANEQFF
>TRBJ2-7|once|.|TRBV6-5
CAIPRAGKGQYF
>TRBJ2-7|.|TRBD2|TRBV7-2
CASSLSPAGFSGREQYF
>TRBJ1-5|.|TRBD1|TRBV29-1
CSVGQGEGSPQHF
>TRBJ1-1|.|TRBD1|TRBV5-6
CASSLSGQGLYAFF
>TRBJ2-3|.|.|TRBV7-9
CASSLSSGVRTDTQYF
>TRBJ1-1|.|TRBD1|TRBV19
CASSPFSGTANTEAFF
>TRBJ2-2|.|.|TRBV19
CASSPWTQLGTGELFF
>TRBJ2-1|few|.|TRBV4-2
CASSQTQGLNSYNEQFF
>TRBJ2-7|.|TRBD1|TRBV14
CASSPDRVFREQYF
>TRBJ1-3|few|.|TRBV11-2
CASSRVSGNTIYF
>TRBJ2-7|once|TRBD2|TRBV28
CASSLTTSGRGEQYF
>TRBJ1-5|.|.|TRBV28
CASSPPQSNQPQHF
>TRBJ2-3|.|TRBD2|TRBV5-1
CASTYLKTSGSGTDTQYF
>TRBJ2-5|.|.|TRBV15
CATSRDRGHQETQYF
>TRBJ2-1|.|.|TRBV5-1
CASSSYKTLESNEQFF
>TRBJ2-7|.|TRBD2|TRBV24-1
CATSDPGGYEQYF
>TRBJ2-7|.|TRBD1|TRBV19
CASKNRGLDEQYF
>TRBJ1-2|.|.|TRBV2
CASSEAGRGNYGYTF
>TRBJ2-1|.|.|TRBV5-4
CASSNRAGRLYNEQFF
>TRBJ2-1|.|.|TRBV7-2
CASSLRAGEGNEQFF
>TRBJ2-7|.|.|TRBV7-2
CASSPYRERSYEQYF
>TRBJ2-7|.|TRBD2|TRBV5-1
CASSWGLAGENEQYF
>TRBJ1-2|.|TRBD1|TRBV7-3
CASSLTGAGYTF
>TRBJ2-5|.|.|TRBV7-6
CASSLGLAVETQYF
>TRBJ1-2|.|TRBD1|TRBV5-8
CASSPGGFDGYTF
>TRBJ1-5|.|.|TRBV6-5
CASSLAGGNQPQHF
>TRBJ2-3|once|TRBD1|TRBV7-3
CASSSGQITDTQYF
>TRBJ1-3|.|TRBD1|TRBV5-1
CASSLGTGAYLSGNTIYF
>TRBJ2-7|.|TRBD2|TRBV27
CASSSGMGHEQYF
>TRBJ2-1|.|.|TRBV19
CASSRFGRGYNEQFF
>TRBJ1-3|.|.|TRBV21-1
CASSKGREPGNTIYF
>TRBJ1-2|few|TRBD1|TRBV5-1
CASSLALGQPANYGYTF
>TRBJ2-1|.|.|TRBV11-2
CASSLRGTPEPLSFF
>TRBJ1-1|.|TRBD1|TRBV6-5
CASIARGLSTEAFF
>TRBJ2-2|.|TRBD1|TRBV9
CASSVGGQGPGELFF
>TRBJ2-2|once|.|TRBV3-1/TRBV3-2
CASSHRKFGGNTGELFF
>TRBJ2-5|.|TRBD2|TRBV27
CAASARWASGKETQYF
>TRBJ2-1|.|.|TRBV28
CASWTASYNEQFF
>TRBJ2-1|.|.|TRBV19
CASSTGGYNEQFF